The T cell receptor (beta chain) described here comes from a study of shared clonotypes between healthy human individuals. General study points: Naive subsets usually exceeded memory subsets in estimated richness. About 5% of naive CD4 clonotypes were shared across several donors.

It was at deep level that the assay was run. Authors' processing steps: Quality scores were absent from the junction-only immunoSEQ sequences, so filtering differed. Repertoires were generated with immunoSEQ multiplex PCR, while TCRdb's copy carries only in-frame clones and drops some. The DNA gave D and trimming, while V, J and clone size come from that table. Of millions of clones listed, about 93% are singletons. A note on this clone: Antigen: not known.

Naive CD8 populations comprised CD45RO-negative cells positively selected for CCR7, excluding terminally differentiated effector memory CD45RA+ cells. There are 16 residues in the CDR3. V lost 3 bases and J 4 bases, leaving 18 bases between the germline ends. Germline V CDR1 and CDR2: LGHNA, YSLEER. The chain joins TRBV4-3 to TRBJ1-2; D is possibly TRBD1 (5 bases). The sample taken for sequencing was naive CD8+ T cells from PBMCs. The clonotype comes from a man between 18 and 29 years old in good health. Some clones in this sample may be carry-over from other donors' samples. The CDR3 nucleotides read TGCGCCAGCAGCCACCTGAAAAGACAGCCCAGCTATGGCTACACCTTC. As protein: CASSHLKRQPSYGYTF.